This TCR beta chain came from a study of graft-versus-host responses after intestinal transplantation (dated by TCRdb to the early 2020s). Broadly, across the study: Recipients received multivisceral, liver-intestinal, or isolated intestinal transplants. Anti-thymocyte globulin induction was given to all recipients, followed by maintenance tacrolimus and steroids for about 3 years. After intestinal transplantation, graft-versus-host and host-versus-graft alloreactive T cell clones were followed in the graft, circulation and bone marrow using bulk TCR-beta CDR3 sequencing. Alloreactive clones were identified by sequencing pre-transplant mixed lymphocyte reaction products and comparing these products with unstimulated pre-transplant donor and recipient T cells. The cohort enrolled about two dozen intestinal transplant recipients, one of whom was a retransplant, and a few patients without pretransplant specimens were excluded. A peak of at least 4% donor T cells among recipient peripheral blood mononuclear cells was the definition used for donor T cell macrochimerism. Instead of going to the commercial service, samples from a few later patients were sequenced in-house on an Illumina MiSeq and processed with MiXCR.

Points the paper makes about the study in general: Early after transplant, peak levels of circulating GvH clones were found to be associated with declines in HvG clones. The relatively low number and heterogeneity of intestinal transplant patients limited the conclusions. GvH clones were found in recipient bone marrow, and some of the GvH clones appeared earlier in ileal mucosa or blood, which is consistent with an intestinal mucosal origin. High GvH to HvG T cell clonal ratios were observed in the allografts of patients with donor T cell macrochimerism.

From cysteine to phenylalanine, the CDR3 is 15 amino acids long. Only the CDR3 portion is preserved as DNA: 45 bases, with reading frame beginning at the first base. Looking up the germline V gene yields CDR1 SGHTA and CDR2 FQGNSA. At the junction V is shortened by 4 bases and J by 0 bases, with 13 bases in between. The receptor library was made with the immunoSEQ multiplex PCR assay. Adaptive Biotechnologies carried out high-throughput TCR-beta CDR3 sequencing of genomic DNA for most patients. The study's processing was this. Adaptive's ImmunoSEQ software supplied the TCR sequencing data for under 20 patients, while MiXCR and VDJtools were used to process three other patients. CDR3 nucleotide sequences shared between donor and recipient were removed because the origin of such sequences could not be assigned. To be classed as alloreactive, a clone needed at least 2-fold expansion over unstimulated cells and a minimum CFSE-low frequency of 0.002% (template counts) or 0.001% (read counts). Clones were considered mappable if detected in sequenced pre-transplant spleen, lymph node, or MLR CFSE-low populations of the donor or recipient. Cumulative frequency of alloreactive clones was calculated as a percentage of all sequences weighted by copy number. TCRdb retrieved this table from immuneACCESS and kept in-frame rearrangements only. Not all clones are present; in checked studies, unresolved V genes account for under half, and no reason is known for the remainder. That table furnishes V, J and clone size, whereas the DNA furnished D and trimming. Present in this sample are approximately 32,000 clones, about 93% of which were seen just once. The leading ten clones occupy 0.76% of the sample.

Remarks on this clone: This receptor's antigen is unknown. The input lacks base qualities; no much larger clone sits a single base away.

Blood samples were collected up to 4 times in the first month after transplant and then at least monthly when available. The chain employs TRBV7-2 and TRBJ2-7; TRBD2 might be the D gene, on 7 matching bases. The specimen comprised PBMCs, sampled 16 days after intestinal transplant. The sequence derives from a human patient who received an intestinal transplant, so some T cells may come from the graft donor. In nucleotides, the sequence is TGTGCCAGCAGCTCGGCGGGGGCAGGCTCCTACGAGCAGTACTTC. Its translation reads: CASSSAGAGSYEQYF.